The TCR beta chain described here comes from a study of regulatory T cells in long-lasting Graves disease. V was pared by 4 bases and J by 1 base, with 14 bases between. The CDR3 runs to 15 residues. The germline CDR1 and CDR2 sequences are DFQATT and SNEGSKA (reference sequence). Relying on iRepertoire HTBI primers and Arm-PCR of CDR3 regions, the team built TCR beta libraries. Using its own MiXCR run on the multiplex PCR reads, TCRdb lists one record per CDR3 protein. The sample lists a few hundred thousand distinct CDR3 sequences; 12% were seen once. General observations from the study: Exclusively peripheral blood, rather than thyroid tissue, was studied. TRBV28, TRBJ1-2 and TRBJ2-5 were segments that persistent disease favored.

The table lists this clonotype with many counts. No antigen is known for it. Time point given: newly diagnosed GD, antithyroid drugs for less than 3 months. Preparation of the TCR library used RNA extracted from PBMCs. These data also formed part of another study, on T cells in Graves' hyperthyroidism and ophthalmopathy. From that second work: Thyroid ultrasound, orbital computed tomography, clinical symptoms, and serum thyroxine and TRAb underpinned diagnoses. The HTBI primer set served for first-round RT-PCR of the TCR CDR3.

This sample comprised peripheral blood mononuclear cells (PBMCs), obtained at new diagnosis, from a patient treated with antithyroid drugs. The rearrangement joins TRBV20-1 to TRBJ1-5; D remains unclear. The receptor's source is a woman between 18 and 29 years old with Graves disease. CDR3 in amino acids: CSAIFAQPSNQPQHF. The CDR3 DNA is TGCAGTGCTATTTTTGCGCAGCCCAGCAATCAGCCCCAGCATTTT.